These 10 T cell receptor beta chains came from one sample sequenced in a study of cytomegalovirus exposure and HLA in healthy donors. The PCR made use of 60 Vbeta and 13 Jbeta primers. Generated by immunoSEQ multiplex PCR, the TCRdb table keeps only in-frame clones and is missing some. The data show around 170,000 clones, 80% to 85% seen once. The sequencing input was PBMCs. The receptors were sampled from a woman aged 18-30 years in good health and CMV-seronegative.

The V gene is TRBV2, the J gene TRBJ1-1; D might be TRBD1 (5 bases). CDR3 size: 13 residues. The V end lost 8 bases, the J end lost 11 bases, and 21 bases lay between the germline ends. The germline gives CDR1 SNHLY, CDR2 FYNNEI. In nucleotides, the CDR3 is TGTGCCAGCGCCCCCTCGGGGGGAAGTATGGCTTTCTTT. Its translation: CASAPSGGSMAFF.

The CDR3 sequence is CAWGAGELFF. DNA for the CDR3: TGTGCCTGGGGGGCAGGGGAGCTGTTTTTT. The V gene is TRBV30, the J gene TRBJ2-2, with D tentatively TRBD1 (5 bases). CDR1 is GTSNPN, CDR2 SVGIG, per germline (reference sequence). The CDR3 is 10 amino acids. V lost 5 bases and J 8 bases, leaving 6 bases between the germline ends.

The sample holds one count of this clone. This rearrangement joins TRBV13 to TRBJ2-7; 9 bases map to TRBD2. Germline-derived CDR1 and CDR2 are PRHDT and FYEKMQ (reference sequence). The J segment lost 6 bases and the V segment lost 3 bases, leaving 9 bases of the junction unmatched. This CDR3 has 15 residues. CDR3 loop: CASSLRGGRVVEQYF. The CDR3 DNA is TGTGCCAGCAGCTTGCGGGGGGGCCGCGTGGTCGAGCAGTACTTC.

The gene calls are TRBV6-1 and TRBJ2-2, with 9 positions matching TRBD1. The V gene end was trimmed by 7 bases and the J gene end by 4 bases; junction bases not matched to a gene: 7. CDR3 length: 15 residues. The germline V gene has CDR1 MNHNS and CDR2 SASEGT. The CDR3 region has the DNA TGTGCCAGCAAGACAGGGGGTAGCGGCACCGGGGAGCTGTTTTTT. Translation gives CASKTGGSGTGELFF.

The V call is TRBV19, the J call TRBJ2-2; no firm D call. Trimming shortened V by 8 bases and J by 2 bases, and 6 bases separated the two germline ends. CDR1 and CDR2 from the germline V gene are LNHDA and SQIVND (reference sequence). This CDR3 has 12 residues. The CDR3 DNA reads TGTGCCAGTGACACCAACACCGGGGAGCTGTTTTTT. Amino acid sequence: CASDTNTGELFF.

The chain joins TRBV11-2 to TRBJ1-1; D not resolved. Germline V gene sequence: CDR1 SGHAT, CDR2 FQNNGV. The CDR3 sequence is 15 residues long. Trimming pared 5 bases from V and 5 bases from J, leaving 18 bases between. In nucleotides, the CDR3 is TGTGCCAGCAGCCAGACTAATGACCGAGGTACTGAAGCTTTCTTT. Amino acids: CASSQTNDRGTEAFF.

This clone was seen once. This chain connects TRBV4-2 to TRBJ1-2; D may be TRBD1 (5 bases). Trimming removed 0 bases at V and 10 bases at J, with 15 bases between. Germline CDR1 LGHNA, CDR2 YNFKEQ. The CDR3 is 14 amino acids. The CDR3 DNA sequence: TGTGCCAGCAGCCAAGATCTTGGGACTACTTACTACACCTTC. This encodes CASSQDLGTTYYTF.

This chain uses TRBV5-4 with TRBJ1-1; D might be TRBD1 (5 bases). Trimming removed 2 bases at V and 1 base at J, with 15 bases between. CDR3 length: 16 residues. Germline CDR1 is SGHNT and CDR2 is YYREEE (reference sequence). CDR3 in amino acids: CASSLLTTASNTEAFF. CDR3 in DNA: TGTGCCAGCAGCTTACTAACGACAGCCTCGAACACTGAAGCTTTCTTT.

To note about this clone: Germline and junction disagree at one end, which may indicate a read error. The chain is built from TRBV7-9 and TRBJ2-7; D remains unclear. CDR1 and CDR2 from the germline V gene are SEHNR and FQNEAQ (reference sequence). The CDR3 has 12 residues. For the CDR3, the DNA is TGTGCCAGCAGCTCCGTCTCCGACGAGCAGTACTTC. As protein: CASSSVSDEQYF.

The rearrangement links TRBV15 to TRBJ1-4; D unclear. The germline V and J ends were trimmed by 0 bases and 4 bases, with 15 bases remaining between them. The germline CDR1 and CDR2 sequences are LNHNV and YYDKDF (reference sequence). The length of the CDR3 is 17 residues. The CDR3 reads CATSREPNPPVNEKLFF. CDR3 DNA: TGTGCCACCAGCAGAGAACCGAACCCTCCAGTTAATGAAAAACTGTTTTTT.